The clone carrying this T cell receptor beta chain was seen repeatedly, ten times or more. TCR beta VDJ and CDR3 profiling used genomic DNA as template. TCRdb reanalysed the reads using MiXCR and keeps one entry per CDR3 protein. This table has hundreds of thousands of distinct CDR3 sequences, around 68% appearing once. The data derive from a study of CD8+CD57+ T cells in acquired aplastic anemia. V was pared by 1 base and J by 5 bases, with 9 bases of the junction left unmatched. The CDR3 consists of 18 residues. Looked up from germline, CDR1 is SGHTA and CDR2 is FQGNSA. The source is a human donor in good health, serving as a control. V is TRBV7-2 and J is TRBJ2-5; 14 bases align to TRBD2. Sequencing was carried out using sorted CD4+, CD8+, or CD8+CD57+ T cells (not recorded which) from PBMCs. CDR3 protein: CASSLEPGLAGVDETQYF. DNA of the CDR3: TGTGCCAGCAGCTTAGAGCCGGGACTAGCGGGGGTTGATGAGACCCAGTACTTC.